The source of this TCR beta chain is a study of cytomegalovirus exposure and HLA in healthy donors. Study-level points and caveats: The listing of fewer than 200 TCR beta chains classed them as cytomegalovirus-associated. It was confirmed in vitro that a few of the CMV-associated chains were specific for CMV antigens. Whilst most TCR sequences proved rare, a subset of public TCRs occurred across many donors.

The V gene lost 5 bases and the J gene lost 0 bases, with 11 bases spanning the gap. This CDR3 is built from 14 residues. Per germline, CDR1 PRHDT and CDR2 FYEKMQ (reference sequence). Measured with immunoSEQ multiplex PCR; TCRdb has only the in-frame clones, and not every one. The sample consists of about 140,000 clones, 70% to 90% of them appearing once. With respect to this clone: As yet, its antigen is unknown.

The sequenced sample consisted of PBMCs. The chain joins TRBV13 to TRBJ2-7; tentatively, D is TRBD1 (5 bases). This clonotype was obtained from a woman aged 18-30 years in good health and CMV-seropositive. This CDR3 is CASSPGSFSYEQYF. The CDR3 coding sequence is TGTGCCAGCAGCCCAGGGTCCTTCTCCTACGAGCAGTACTTC.